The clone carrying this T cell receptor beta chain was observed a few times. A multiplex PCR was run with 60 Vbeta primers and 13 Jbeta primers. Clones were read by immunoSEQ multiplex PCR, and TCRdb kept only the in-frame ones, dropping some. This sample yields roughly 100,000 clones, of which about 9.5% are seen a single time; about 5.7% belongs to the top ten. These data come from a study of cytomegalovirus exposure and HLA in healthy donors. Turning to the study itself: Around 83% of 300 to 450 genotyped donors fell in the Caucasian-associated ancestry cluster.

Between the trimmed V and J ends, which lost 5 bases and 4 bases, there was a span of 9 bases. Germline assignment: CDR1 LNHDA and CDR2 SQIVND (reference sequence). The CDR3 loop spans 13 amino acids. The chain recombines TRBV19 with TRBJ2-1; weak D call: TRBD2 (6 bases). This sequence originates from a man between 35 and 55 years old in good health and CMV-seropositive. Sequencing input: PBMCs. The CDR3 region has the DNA TGTGCCAGTAGTCCGGACTATTACAATGAGCAGTTCTTC. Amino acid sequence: CASSPDYYNEQFF. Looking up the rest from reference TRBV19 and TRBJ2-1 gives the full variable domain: DGGITQSPKYLFRKEGQNVTLSCEQNLNHDAMYWYRQDPGQGLRLIYYSQIVNDFQKGDIAEGYSVSREKKESFPLTVTSAQKNPTAFYLCASSPDYYNEQFFGPGTRLTVL.